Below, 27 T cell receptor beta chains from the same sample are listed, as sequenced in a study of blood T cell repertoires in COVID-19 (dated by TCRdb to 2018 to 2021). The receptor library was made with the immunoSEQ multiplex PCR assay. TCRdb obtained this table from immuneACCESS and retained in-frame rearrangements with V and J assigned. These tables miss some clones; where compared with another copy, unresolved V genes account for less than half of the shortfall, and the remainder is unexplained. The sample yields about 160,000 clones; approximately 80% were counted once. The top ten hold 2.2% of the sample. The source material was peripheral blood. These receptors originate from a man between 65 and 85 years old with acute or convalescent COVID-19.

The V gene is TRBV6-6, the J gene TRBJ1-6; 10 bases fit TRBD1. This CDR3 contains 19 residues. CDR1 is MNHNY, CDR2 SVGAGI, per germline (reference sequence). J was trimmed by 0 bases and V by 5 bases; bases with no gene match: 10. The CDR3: CASSLSPGQGSSYNSPLHF. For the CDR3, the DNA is TGTGCCAGCAGTCTTTCCCCGGGACAGGGGAGCTCCTATAATTCACCCCTCCACTTT.

CDR3 protein: CASSVPGQGPPSTDTQYF. The CDR3 nucleotides read TGTGCCAGCAGTGTACCGGGACAGGGGCCTCCTAGCACAGATACGCAGTATTTT. The chain has TRBV27 and TRBJ2-3, with 10 bases matching TRBD1. With 5 bases clipped from V and 0 bases from J, the junction kept 11 bases outside the gene matches. Per the germline V gene, CDR1 is MNHEY and CDR2 is SMNVEV (reference sequence). CDR3 length equals 18 residues.

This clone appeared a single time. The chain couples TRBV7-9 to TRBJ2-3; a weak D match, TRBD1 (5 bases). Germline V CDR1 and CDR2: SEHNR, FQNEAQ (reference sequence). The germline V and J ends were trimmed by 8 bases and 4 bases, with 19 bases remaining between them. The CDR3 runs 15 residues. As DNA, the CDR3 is TGTGCCAGCCTGGACCCAACAGGTTCACCAGATACGCAGTATTTT. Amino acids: CASLDPTGSPDTQYF.

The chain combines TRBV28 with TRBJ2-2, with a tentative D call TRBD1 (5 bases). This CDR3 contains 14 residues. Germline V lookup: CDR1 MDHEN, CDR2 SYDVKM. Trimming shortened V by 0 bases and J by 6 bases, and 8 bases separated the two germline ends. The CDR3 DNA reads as TGTGCCAGCAGTTTATGGGGGCTATCCGGGGAGCTGTTTTTT. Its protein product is CASSLWGLSGELFF.

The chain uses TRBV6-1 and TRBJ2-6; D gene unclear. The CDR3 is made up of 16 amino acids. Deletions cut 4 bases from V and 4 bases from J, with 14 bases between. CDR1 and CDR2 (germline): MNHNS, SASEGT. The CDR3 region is CASSVSFGAGANVLTF. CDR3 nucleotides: TGTGCCAGCAGTGTCAGTTTCGGAGCCGGGGCCAACGTCCTGACTTTC.

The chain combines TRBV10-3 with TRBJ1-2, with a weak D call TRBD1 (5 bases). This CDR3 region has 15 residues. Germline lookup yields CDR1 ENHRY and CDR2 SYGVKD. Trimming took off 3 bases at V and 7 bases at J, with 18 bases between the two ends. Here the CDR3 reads CAISDNPTVQAGYTF. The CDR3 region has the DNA TGTGCCATCAGTGACAACCCGACAGTTCAGGCTGGCTACACCTTC.

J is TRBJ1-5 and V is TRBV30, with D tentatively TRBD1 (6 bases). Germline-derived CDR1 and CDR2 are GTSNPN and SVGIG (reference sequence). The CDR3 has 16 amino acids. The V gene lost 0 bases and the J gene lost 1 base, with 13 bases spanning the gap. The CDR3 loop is CAWSVGGLLSNQPQHF. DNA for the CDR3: TGTGCCTGGAGTGTCGGGGGGCTGCTGAGCAATCAGCCCCAGCATTTT. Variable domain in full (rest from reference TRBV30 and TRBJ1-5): SQTIHQWPATLVQPVGSPLSLECTVEGTSNPNLYWYRQAAGRGLQLLFYSVGIGQISSEVPQNLSASRPQDRQFILSSKKLLLSDSGFYLCAWSVGGLLSNQPQHFGDGTRLSIL.

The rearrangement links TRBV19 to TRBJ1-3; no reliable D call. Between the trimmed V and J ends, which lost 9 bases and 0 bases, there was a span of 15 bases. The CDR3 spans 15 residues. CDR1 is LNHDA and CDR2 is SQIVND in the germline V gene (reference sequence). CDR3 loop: CASPYGHSSGNTIYF. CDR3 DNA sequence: TGTGCCAGCCCGTACGGTCACAGCTCTGGAAACACCATATATTTT.

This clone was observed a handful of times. CDR3 region: CASSQDWPSGRGNTGELFF. In nucleotides, the CDR3 is TGCGCCAGCAGCCAAGATTGGCCTAGCGGGAGGGGGAACACCGGGGAGCTGTTTTTT. The chain carries TRBV4-1 and TRBJ2-2; 12 bases line up with TRBD2. Germline V gene lookup returns CDR1 MGHRA and CDR2 YSYEKL. The CDR3 loop spans 19 amino acids. The V gene end was trimmed by 0 bases and the J gene end by 1 base; junction bases not matched to a gene: 6.

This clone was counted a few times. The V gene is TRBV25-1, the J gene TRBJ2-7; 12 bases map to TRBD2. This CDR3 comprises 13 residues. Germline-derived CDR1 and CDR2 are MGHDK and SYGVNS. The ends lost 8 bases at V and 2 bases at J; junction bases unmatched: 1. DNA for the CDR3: TGTGCCAGCGGACTAGCGGGAACCTACGAGCAGTACTTC. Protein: CASGLAGTYEQYF.

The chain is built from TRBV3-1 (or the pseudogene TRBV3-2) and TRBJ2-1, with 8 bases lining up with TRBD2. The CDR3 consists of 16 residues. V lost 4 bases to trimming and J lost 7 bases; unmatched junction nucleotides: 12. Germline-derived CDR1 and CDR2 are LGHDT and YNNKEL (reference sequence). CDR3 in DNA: TGTGCCAGCAGCCCATACGGGGGGGCCTTGGAGAATGAGCAGTTCTTC. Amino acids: CASSPYGGALENEQFF.

CDR3 amino acids: CASSVVGGAGANVLTF. The CDR3 nucleotides read TGTGCCAGCAGCGTAGTAGGAGGGGCCGGGGCCAACGTCCTGACTTTC. The chain carries TRBV9 and TRBJ2-6, with a possible D match to TRBD2 (6 bases). Germline CDR1 is SGDLS and CDR2 is YYNGEE. V dropped 0 bases and J dropped 4 bases, with 11 bases sitting between them. This CDR3 is built from 16 residues.

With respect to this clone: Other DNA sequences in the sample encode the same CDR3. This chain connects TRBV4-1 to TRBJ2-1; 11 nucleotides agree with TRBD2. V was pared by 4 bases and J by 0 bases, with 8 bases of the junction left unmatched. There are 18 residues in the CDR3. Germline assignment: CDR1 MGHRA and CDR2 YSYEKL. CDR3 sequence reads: CASSRGLAGVSSYNEQFF. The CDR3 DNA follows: TGCGCCAGCAGCCGAGGACTAGCGGGCGTCAGCTCCTACAATGAGCAGTTCTTC.

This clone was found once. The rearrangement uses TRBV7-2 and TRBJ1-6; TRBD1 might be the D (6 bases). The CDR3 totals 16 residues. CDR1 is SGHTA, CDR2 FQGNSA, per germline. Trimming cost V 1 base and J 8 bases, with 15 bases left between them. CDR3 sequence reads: CASSLGGRGTDSPLHF. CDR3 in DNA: TGTGCCAGCAGCTTAGGGGGGCGAGGTACAGATTCACCCCTCCACTTT.

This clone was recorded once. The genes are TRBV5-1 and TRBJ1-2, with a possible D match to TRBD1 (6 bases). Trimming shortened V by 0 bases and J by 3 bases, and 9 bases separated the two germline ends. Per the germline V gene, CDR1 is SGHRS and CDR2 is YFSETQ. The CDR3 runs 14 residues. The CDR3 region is CASSLDRADYGYTF. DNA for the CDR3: TGCGCCAGCAGCTTGGACAGGGCGGACTATGGCTACACCTTC.

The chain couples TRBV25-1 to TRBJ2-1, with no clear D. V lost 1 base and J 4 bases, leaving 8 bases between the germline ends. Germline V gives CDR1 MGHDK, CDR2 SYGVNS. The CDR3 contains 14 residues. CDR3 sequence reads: CASSEFGDYNEQFF. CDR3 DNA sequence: TGTGCCAGCAGTGAATTCGGAGATTACAATGAGCAGTTCTTC.

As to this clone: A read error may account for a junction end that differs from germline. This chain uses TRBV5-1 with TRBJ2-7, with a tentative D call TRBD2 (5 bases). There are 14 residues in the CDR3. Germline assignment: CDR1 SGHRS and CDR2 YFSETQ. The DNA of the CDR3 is TGCGCCAGCAGCTTCGGGATTGAATCCTCCGAGCAGTACTTC. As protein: CASSFGIESSEQYF. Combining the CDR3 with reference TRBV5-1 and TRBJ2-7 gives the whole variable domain KAGVTQTPRYLIKTRGQQVTLSCSPISGHRSVSWYQQTPGQGLQFLFEYFSETQRNKGNFPGRFSGRQFSNSRSEMNVSTLELGDSALYLCASSFGIESSEQYFGPGTRLTVT.

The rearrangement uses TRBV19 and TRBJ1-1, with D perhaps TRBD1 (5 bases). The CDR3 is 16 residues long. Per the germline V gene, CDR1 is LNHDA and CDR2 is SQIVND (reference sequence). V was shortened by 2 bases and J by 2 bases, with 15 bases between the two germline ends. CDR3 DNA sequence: TGTGCCAGTAGTATACGTCCAGGGCACGGAAACACTGAAGCTTTCTTT. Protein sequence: CASSIRPGHGNTEAFF.

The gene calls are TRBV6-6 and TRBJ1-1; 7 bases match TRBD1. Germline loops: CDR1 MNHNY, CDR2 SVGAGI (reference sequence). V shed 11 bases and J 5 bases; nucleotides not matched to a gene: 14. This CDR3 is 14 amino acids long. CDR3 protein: CASRTGLRGTEAFF. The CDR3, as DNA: TGTGCCTCACGGACAGGACTACGGGGGACTGAAGCTTTCTTT.

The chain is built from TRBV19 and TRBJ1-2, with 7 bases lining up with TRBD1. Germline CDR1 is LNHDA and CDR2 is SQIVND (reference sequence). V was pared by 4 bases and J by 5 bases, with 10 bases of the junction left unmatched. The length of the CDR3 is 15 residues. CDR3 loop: CASSKLGGTAYGYTF. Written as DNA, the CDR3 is TGTGCCAGTAGTAAGTTGGGCGGGACAGCTTATGGCTACACCTTC. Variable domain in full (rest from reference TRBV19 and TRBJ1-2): DGGITQSPKYLFRKEGQNVTLSCEQNLNHDAMYWYRQDPGQGLRLIYYSQIVNDFQKGDIAEGYSVSREKKESFPLTVTSAQKNPTAFYLCASSKLGGTAYGYTFGSGTRLTVV.

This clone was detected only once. CDR3 in amino acids: CASKRFVSTDTQYF. CDR3 sequence (DNA): TGTGCCAGCAAGAGGTTCGTGAGCACAGATACGCAGTATTTT. The rearrangement joins TRBV28 to TRBJ2-3; D not certain. The germline CDR1 and CDR2 sequences are MDHEN and SYDVKM. V gave up 7 bases and J gave up 0 bases, with 11 bases separating them. The CDR3 is 14 amino acids.

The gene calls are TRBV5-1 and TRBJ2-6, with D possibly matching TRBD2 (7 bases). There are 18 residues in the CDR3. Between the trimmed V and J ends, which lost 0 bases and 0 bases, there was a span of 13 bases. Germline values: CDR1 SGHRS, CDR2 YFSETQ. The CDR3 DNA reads TGCGCCAGCAGCTTGGGCGGGGGCCCCAGCTCTGGGGCCAACGTCCTGACTTTC. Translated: CASSLGGGPSSGANVLTF. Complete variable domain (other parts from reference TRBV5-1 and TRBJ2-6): KAGVTQTPRYLIKTRGQQVTLSCSPISGHRSVSWYQQTPGQGLQFLFEYFSETQRNKGNFPGRFSGRQFSNSRSEMNVSTLELGDSALYLCASSLGGGPSSGANVLTFGAGSRLTVL.

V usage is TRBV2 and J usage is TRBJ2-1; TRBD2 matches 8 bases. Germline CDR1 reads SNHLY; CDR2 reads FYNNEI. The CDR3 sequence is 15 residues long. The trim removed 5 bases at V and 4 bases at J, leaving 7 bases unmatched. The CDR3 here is CASSPTSGQYNEQFF. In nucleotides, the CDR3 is TGTGCCAGCAGTCCAACTAGCGGACAATACAATGAGCAGTTCTTC.

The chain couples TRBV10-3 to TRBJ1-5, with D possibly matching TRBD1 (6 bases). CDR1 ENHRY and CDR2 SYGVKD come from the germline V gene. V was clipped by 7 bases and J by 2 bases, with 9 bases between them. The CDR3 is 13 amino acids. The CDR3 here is CAITQGGNQPQHF. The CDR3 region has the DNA TGTGCCATCACACAGGGAGGCAATCAGCCCCAGCATTTT.

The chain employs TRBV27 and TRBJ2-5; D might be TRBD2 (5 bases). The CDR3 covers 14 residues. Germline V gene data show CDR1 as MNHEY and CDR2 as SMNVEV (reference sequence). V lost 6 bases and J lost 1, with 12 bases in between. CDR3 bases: TGTGCCAGCAGCTTCAACGGAGGCCAAGAGACCCAGTACTTC. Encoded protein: CASSFNGGQETQYF.

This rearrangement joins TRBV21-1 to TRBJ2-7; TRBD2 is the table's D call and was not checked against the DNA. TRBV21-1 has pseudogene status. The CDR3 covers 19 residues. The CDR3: CASSKGTVHETSGFYEQYF. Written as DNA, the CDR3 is TGTGCCAGCAGCAAAGGGACAGTCCATGAGACTAGCGGATTCTACGAGCAGTACTTC.

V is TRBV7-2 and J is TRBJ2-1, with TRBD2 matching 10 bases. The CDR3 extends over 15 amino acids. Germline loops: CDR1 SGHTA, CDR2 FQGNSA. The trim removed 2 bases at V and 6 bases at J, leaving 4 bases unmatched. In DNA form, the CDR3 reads TGTGCCAGCAGCTTATGGACTAGCGGCAGCAATGAGCAGTTCTTC. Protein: CASSLWTSGSNEQFF.